The rows below give T cell receptor beta chains drawn from one sample of a study of cytomegalovirus exposure and HLA in healthy donors. The protocol was immunoSEQ multiplex PCR, while the TCRdb copy is restricted to in-frame clones and leaves out a portion. In the table there are more than 100,000 clones, about 61% of which are singletons. Sequencing was done on a sample of PBMCs. Receptors were obtained from a woman in her thirties or forties in good health and CMV-seronegative. Both conserved end residues are part of each CDR3. The D gene is left open where the match is weak. Clone size is given for some rows only: seen once, a few or many times, or a class if the clone is expanded.

V gene: TRBV7-9
J gene: TRBJ1-3
clone size: -
D gene: TRBD1
CDR3 protein: CASSVGTGGQFSGNTIYF
CDR3 DNA: TGTGCCAGCAGCGTAGGGACAGGGGGCCAGTTCTCTGGAAACACCATATATTTT

V gene: TRBV10-3
J gene: TRBJ1-1
clone size: -
D gene: TRBD1
CDR3 protein: CAISALPPGQGNTEAFF
CDR3 DNA: TGTGCCATCAGTGCACTTCCACCGGGACAGGGGAACACTGAAGCTTTCTTT

V gene: TRBV30
J gene: TRBJ2-1
clone size: -
D gene: TRBD2
CDR3 protein: CASRGAGGYNEQFF
CDR3 DNA: TGTGCCTCCCGGGGGGCGGGGGGTTACAATGAGCAGTTCTTC

V gene: TRBV4-3
J gene: TRBJ2-2
clone size: -
D gene: TRBD2
CDR3 protein: CASSQSSGGVNGELFF
CDR3 DNA: TGCGCCAGCAGCCAATCTAGCGGGGGGGTAAACGGGGAGCTGTTTTTT

V gene: TRBV6-5
J gene: TRBJ2-1
clone size: few
D gene: -
CDR3 protein: CASSRTVLNEQFF
CDR3 DNA: TGTGCCAGCAGTCGGACAGTGCTAAATGAGCAGTTCTTC

V gene: TRBV29-1
J gene: TRBJ1-2
clone size: -
D gene: TRBD1
CDR3 protein: CSVEDRDRGLGYTF
CDR3 DNA: TGCAGCGTTGAAGATAGGGACAGGGGACTTGGCTACACCTTC

V gene: TRBV5-1
J gene: TRBJ2-7
clone size: -
D gene: -
CDR3 protein: CASSSTGAGGSDEQYF
CDR3 DNA: TGCGCCAGCAGCTCGACTGGGGCAGGGGGGTCGGATGAGCAGTACTTC

V gene: TRBV28
J gene: TRBJ1-2
clone size: -
D gene: TRBD1
CDR3 protein: CASSGTGGAAPYGYTF
CDR3 DNA: TGTGCCAGCAGTGGGACAGGGGGCGCGGCCCCCTATGGCTACACCTTC

V gene: TRBV28
J gene: TRBJ2-5
clone size: -
D gene: -
CDR3 protein: CASSLAGPYGTQYF
CDR3 DNA: TGTGCCAGCAGCCTTGCGGGGCCCTACGGGACCCAGTACTTC

V gene: TRBV7-9
J gene: TRBJ2-1
clone size: -
D gene: TRBD2
CDR3 protein: CASSPPRGGGAREQFF
CDR3 DNA: TGTGCCAGCAGCCCCCCCCGGGGCGGGGGGGCGAGGGAGCAGTTCTTC

V gene: TRBV28
J gene: TRBJ1-2
clone size: -
D gene: -
CDR3 protein: CASRMTANYGYTF
CDR3 DNA: TGTGCCAGCAGGATGACAGCTAACTATGGCTACACCTTC

V gene: TRBV2
J gene: TRBJ2-7
clone size: -
D gene: TRBD1
CDR3 protein: CASSIHLDRADSYEQYF
CDR3 DNA: TGTGCCAGCAGCATCCACTTAGACAGGGCTGACTCCTACGAGCAGTACTTC

V gene: TRBV6-5
J gene: TRBJ1-4
clone size: -
D gene: TRBD1
CDR3 protein: CASSSSGGTNEKLFF
CDR3 DNA: TGTGCCAGCAGCTCCTCAGGGGGCACTAATGAAAAACTGTTTTTT

V gene: TRBV5-6
J gene: TRBJ1-1
clone size: -
D gene: -
CDR3 protein: CASSLPGTGTEAFF
CDR3 DNA: TGTGCCAGCAGCTTACCGGGAACCGGCACTGAAGCTTTCTTT

V gene: TRBV30
J gene: TRBJ1-2
clone size: -
D gene: -
CDR3 protein: CAWSVAGRVNYGYTF
CDR3 DNA: TGTGCCTGGAGTGTAGCAGGGAGGGTGAACTATGGCTACACCTTC

V gene: TRBV15
J gene: TRBJ2-1
clone size: few
D gene: TRBD2
CDR3 protein: CATRLGGAYNEQFF
CDR3 DNA: TGTGCCACCCGCCTGGGGGGGGCCTACAATGAGCAGTTCTTC